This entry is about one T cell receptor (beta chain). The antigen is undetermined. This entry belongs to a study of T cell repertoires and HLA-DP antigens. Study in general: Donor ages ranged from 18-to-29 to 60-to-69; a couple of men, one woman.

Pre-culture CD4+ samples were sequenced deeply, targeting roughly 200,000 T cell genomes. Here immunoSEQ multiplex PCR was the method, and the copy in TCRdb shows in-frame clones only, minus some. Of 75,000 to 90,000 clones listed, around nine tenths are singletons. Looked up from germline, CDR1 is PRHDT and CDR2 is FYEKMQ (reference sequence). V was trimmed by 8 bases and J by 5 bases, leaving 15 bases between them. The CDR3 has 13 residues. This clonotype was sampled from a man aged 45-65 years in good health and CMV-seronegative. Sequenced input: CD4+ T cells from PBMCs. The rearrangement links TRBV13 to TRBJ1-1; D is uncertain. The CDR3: CASLRFSGTEAFF. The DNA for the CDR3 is TGTGCCAGCCTACGGTTCTCCGGGACTGAAGCTTTCTTT.